The present TCR beta chain was sequenced within a study of blood T cell repertoires in COVID-19. As for the study in general: Acute and convalescent COVID-19 samples came from the United States, Italy and Spain.

The method was immunoSEQ multiplex PCR; TCRdb's version includes in-frame clones alone and lacks a portion of them. The profile shows about 140,000 clones, approximately 88% of them singletons. Germline assignment: CDR1 SGHVS and CDR2 FQNEAQ. CDR3 length equals 18 residues. Between the trimmed V and J ends, which lost 3 bases and 0 bases, there was a span of 17 bases. Participants had their cohort set by participant-reported clinical history. The receptor was isolated from a man between 65 and 80 years old who had been exposed to COVID-19. Sequenced input: PBMCs or T cells enriched from blood (not recorded which). The chain joins TRBV7-8 to TRBJ2-2, with a possible D match to TRBD2 (5 bases). CDR3 nucleotides: TGTGCCAGCAGCTTGACCTTCGGTCTAGCACCGAACACCGGGGAGCTGTTTTTT. Translation: CASSLTFGLAPNTGELFF.